The clone carrying this TCR beta chain was detected ten times or more. Its antigen is undetermined. Unique molecular identifiers were incorporated into the prepared TCRbeta library. One entry per CDR3 protein results from TCRdb running MiXCR on the PCR reads. The sample has 250,000 to 300,000 distinct CDR3 sequences; roughly 7.8% are singletons. These data are taken from a study of T-cell reconstitution after alpha-beta-depleted transplantation in children. Study-wide results and limits: It was newly produced T cells that mostly accounted for T-cell counts and diversity one year after transplant.

Between the trimmed V and J ends, which lost 3 bases and 1 base, there was a span of 21 bases. The length of the CDR3 is 18 residues. The chain has TRBV12-3 or TRBV12-4 and TRBJ2-5; no clear D gene. The TCR was taken from a female patient aged 2-9 years who had a stem cell transplant for Fanconi anemia, so the T cells may come from the graft donor. The sequencing here drew on peripheral blood, taken 360 days after TCRalphabeta/CD19-depleted stem cell transplant. CDR3 sequence: CASSFFNRGVRFQETQYF. CDR3 nucleotides: TGTGCCAGCAGTTTTTTTAATCGAGGTGTACGGTTCCAAGAGACCCAGTACTTC.